Each of the 18 T cell receptor beta chains below was sequenced from the same sample in a study of blood T cell repertoires in COVID-19. Some clones are missing from TCRdb's copy, which holds only in-frame ones; the method was immunoSEQ multiplex PCR. The sample consists of approximately 100,000 clones, 80% to 90% of them appearing once. Sequences were obtained from peripheral blood. The receptors originated from a human donor in a cohort sampled during active COVID-19.

This sequence joins TRBV10-3 and TRBJ1-2, with TRBD1 matching 8 bases. The CDR3 sequence is 15 residues long. Germline V lookup: CDR1 ENHRY, CDR2 SYGVKD. V lost 5 bases, J lost 7 bases, and 12 bases stayed unmatched. Here the CDR3 reads CAISLSPDRGGGYTF. The CDR3 DNA follows: TGTGCCATCAGTCTTTCTCCCGACAGGGGAGGTGGCTACACCTTC.

The chain has TRBV19 and TRBJ2-4, with D possibly TRBD1 on 6 matching bases. The germline CDR1 and CDR2 sequences are LNHDA and SQIVND (reference sequence). Trimming removed 3 bases at V and 0 bases at J, with 12 bases between. This CDR3 contains 16 residues. The chain's CDR3 is CASSIRDTQAKNIQYF. CDR3 DNA: TGTGCCAGTAGTATCCGGGACACCCAAGCCAAAAACATTCAGTACTTC. Supplemented by reference TRBV19 and TRBJ2-4, the full variable domain reads DGGITQSPKYLFRKEGQNVTLSCEQNLNHDAMYWYRQDPGQGLRLIYYSQIVNDFQKGDIAEGYSVSREKKESFPLTVTSAQKNPTAFYLCASSIRDTQAKNIQYFGAGTRLSVL.

The chain couples TRBV6-5 to TRBJ2-7; TRBD1 matches 10 bases. This CDR3 comprises 14 residues. V was clipped by 6 bases and J by 7 bases; unmatched bases: 9. The germline CDR1 and CDR2 sequences are MNHEY and SVGAGI. The chain's CDR3 is CASRPGQGQWEQYF. The DNA of the CDR3 is TGTGCCAGCAGACCGGGACAGGGGCAGTGGGAGCAGTACTTC.

This clone was seen once. This chain joins TRBV6-5 and TRBJ1-1, with TRBD1 as a possible D gene (5 bases). This CDR3 comprises 12 residues. V lost 6 bases to trimming and J lost 10 bases, with 15 bases between them. The V gene's germline CDR1 is MNHEY and CDR2 SVGAGI. The CDR3 bases are TGTGCCAGCAGGGACCCAGGGCGGGGAGCTTTCTTT. Translation gives CASRDPGRGAFF.

V usage is TRBV13 and J usage is TRBJ2-1; no clear D. This CDR3 comprises 13 residues. CDR1 is PRHDT and CDR2 is FYEKMQ in the germline V gene (reference sequence). V was cut by 8 bases and J by 6 bases, with 14 bases left in between. CDR3 protein: CASSPGSANEQFF. For the CDR3, the DNA is TGTGCCAGCTCCCCAGGTAGTGCCAATGAGCAGTTCTTC.

The chain links TRBV4-1 to TRBJ2-5; no clear D. The ends were cut back, 5 bases at V and 1 base at J, with 11 bases in the middle. The CDR3 consists of 14 residues. Germline V CDR1 and CDR2: MGHRA, YSYEKL. The CDR3 DNA is TGCGCCAGCAGCTCTGGCTTCGTCCAAGAGACCCAGTACTTC. Translation: CASSSGFVQETQYF.

This clone was found a few times. V and J are TRBV30 and TRBJ2-7, with TRBD1 matching 7 bases. V was pared by 1 base and J by 4 bases, with 19 bases of the junction left unmatched. This CDR3 is 18 amino acids long. Germline V CDR1 and CDR2: GTSNPN, SVGIG (reference sequence). The CDR3 DNA is TGTGCCTGGAGTGCCTCCCCACGGACAGGCCAGAGGGGGTACGAGCAGTACTTC. This encodes CAWSASPRTGQRGYEQYF.

The CDR3 loop reads CASSQRQGPSNTGELFF. The CDR3 nucleotides read TGCGCCAGCAGCCAAAGACAGGGGCCATCGAACACCGGGGAGCTGTTTTTT. V usage is TRBV4-1 and J usage is TRBJ2-2, with 8 bases that match TRBD1. With V trimmed by 2 bases and J by 0 bases, 5 bases remained unmatched. This CDR3 is 17 amino acids long. Germline V gene sequence: CDR1 MGHRA, CDR2 YSYEKL.

The chain has TRBV19 and TRBJ1-4; 10 nucleotides match TRBD1. V lost 5 bases and J lost 5; bases outside the gene matches: 11. The CDR3 has 17 residues. Germline CDR1 and CDR2: LNHDA and SQIVND (reference sequence). The CDR3 DNA reads as TGTGCCAGTAGTGCCGGGACAGGGGCCGCGTCCAATGAAAAACTGTTTTTT. Translating gives CASSAGTGAASNEKLFF. Drawing the rest from reference TRBV19 and TRBJ1-4, the complete variable domain is DGGITQSPKYLFRKEGQNVTLSCEQNLNHDAMYWYRQDPGQGLRLIYYSQIVNDFQKGDIAEGYSVSREKKESFPLTVTSAQKNPTAFYLCASSAGTGAASNEKLFFGSGTQLSVL.

This chain joins TRBV2 and TRBJ1-2; 7 positions agree with TRBD1. This CDR3 contains 14 residues. J was trimmed by 4 bases and V by 10 bases; bases with no gene match: 12. Germline values: CDR1 SNHLY, CDR2 FYNNEI. CDR3 sequence (DNA): TGTGCCACCAACACTGACAGGGATTCCTATGGCTACACCTTC. Protein: CATNTDRDSYGYTF.

The rearrangement joins TRBV7-9 to TRBJ1-1, with unresolved D. V gave up 2 bases and J gave up 3 bases, with 10 bases separating them. The CDR3 spans 14 residues. CDR1 is SEHNR, CDR2 FQNEAQ, per germline (reference sequence). Written as DNA, the CDR3 is TGTGCCAGCAGCTTAAAATTTGGAGACACTGAAGCTTTCTTT. Translating it yields CASSLKFGDTEAFF.

The DNA for the CDR3 is TGTGCCAGCAGACAGGGGGCCAACGTCCTGACTTTC. Its translation is CASRQGANVLTF. The rearrangement links TRBV28 to TRBJ2-6; no reliable D call. The CDR3 has 12 residues. CDR1 is MDHEN and CDR2 is SYDVKM in the germline V gene. The ends were cut back, 6 bases at V and 4 bases at J, with 4 bases in the middle.

This clone appeared once. The V call is TRBV7-2, the J call TRBJ2-2; 9 bases fit TRBD2. This CDR3 region has 13 residues. Germline V gene lookup returns CDR1 SGHTA and CDR2 FQGNSA. Unmatched junction bases numbered 6, after V lost 4 bases and J lost 12 bases. CDR3 sequence reads: CASSYPGLAKLFF. CDR3 DNA sequence: TGTGCCAGCAGCTACCCCGGACTAGCGAAGCTGTTTTTT.

The rearrangement joins TRBV21-1 to TRBJ2-3; the listed D gene, TRBD1, was not tested against the DNA. TRBV21-1 is shown as a pseudogene. The CDR3 runs 12 residues. The CDR3: CASTPRGDTQYF. Written as DNA, the CDR3 is TGTGCCAGCACCCCAAGGGGGGATACGCAGTATTTT.

This chain connects TRBV19 to TRBJ1-5; D unresolved. The length of the CDR3 is 13 residues. V was pared by 6 bases and J by 6 bases, with 12 bases between. CDR1 is LNHDA, CDR2 SQIVND, per germline (reference sequence). CDR3 DNA: TGTGCCAGTAGCCCCCTAACGGTTCAGCCCCAGCATTTT. Its protein is CASSPLTVQPQHF.

This chain links TRBV5-1 with TRBJ1-2; 7 bases align to TRBD1. J lost 0 bases, V lost 4 bases, and 9 bases had no gene match. The CDR3 has 16 residues. CDR1 and CDR2 (germline): SGHRS, YFSETQ. CDR3 residues: CASSPWTGIANYGYTF. CDR3 DNA sequence: TGCGCCAGCAGCCCCTGGACAGGCATAGCTAACTATGGCTACACCTTC.

The genes are TRBV5-4 and TRBJ1-6, with 8 bases aligning to TRBD1. J lost 13 bases, V lost 0 bases, and 3 bases had no gene match. CDR1 and CDR2 from the germline V gene are SGHNT and YYREEE (reference sequence). There are 13 residues in the CDR3. The CDR3 sequence is CASSLVTGGPLHF. The CDR3 DNA is TGTGCCAGCAGCTTGGTAACAGGGGGGCCCCTCCACTTT.

The chain uses TRBV7-2 and TRBJ2-7, with 7 nucleotides matching TRBD1. Germline loops: CDR1 SGHTA, CDR2 FQGNSA. Trimming at V came to 2 bases and at J to 0 bases, leaving 4 bases not matched to a gene. This CDR3 comprises 15 residues. The CDR3 DNA sequence: TGTGCCAGCAGCTTATTTGGGACAGACTCCTACGAGCAGTACTTC. Translating it yields CASSLFGTDSYEQYF.